This TCR beta chain was sequenced during a study of cytotoxic CD8 clonotypes in ibrutinib-treated CLL. On the study more broadly: Among the patients, around ten presented as relapsed/refractory and 15 as treatment-naive; fewer than 18 showed unmutated IGHV.

The germline gives CDR1 SEHNR, CDR2 FQNEAQ (reference sequence). V dropped 1 base and J dropped 1 base, with 21 bases sitting between them. The CDR3 is 19 amino acids. As input for TCR beta libraries, roughly 2.1 micrograms of genomic DNA came from cryopreserved PBMCs. Whole-study findings and limits: Whereas clonality rose at ibrutinib response, it declined toward baseline at progression.

With sequencing, the targeted depth ranged from 1 in 200,000 to 1 in 1 million T cells. Using immunoSEQ multiplex PCR, the repertoire was profiled, and TCRdb retains in-frame clones only, with some absent. Of some 160,000 clones listed, 70% to 85% are singletons. A remark on this clone: The antigen is unknown.

V is TRBV7-9 and J is TRBJ2-3, with D possibly matching TRBD2 (6 bases). Sequences were derived from PBMCs, sampled after 12 months of ibrutinib treatment. The TCR comes from a human donor with chronic lymphocytic leukemia. This CDR3 is CASSLDSGVGPGGTDTQYF. The CDR3 DNA reads as TGTGCCAGCAGCTTAGACTCTGGGGTGGGTCCGGGGGGCACAGATACGCAGTATTTT.